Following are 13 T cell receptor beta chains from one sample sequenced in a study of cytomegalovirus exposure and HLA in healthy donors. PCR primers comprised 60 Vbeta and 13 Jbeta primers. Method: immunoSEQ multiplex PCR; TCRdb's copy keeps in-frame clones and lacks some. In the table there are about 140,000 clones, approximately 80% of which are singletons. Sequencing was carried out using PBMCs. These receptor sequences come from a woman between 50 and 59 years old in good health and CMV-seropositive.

DNA of the CDR3: TGCGCCAGCAGCCAAGAAGACAGTGACTATGGCTACACCTTC. Its protein product is CASSQEDSDYGYTF. The V call is TRBV4-3, the J call TRBJ1-2; D is perhaps TRBD1 (5 bases). Per germline, CDR1 LGHNA and CDR2 YSLEER. Deletions cut 0 bases from V and 3 bases from J, with 8 bases between. The CDR3 is made up of 14 amino acids.

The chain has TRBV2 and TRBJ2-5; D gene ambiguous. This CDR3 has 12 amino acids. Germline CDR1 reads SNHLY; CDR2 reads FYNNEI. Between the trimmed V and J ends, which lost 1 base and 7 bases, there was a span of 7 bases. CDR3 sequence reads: CASSEDRATQYF. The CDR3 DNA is TGTGCCAGCAGTGAAGACCGAGCGACCCAGTACTTC. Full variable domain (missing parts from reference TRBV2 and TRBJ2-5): EPEVTQTPSHQVTQMGQEVILRCVPISNHLYFYWYRQILGQKVEFLVSFYNNEISEKSEIFDDQFSVERPDGSNFTLKIRSTKLEDSAMYFCASSEDRATQYFGPGTRLLVL.

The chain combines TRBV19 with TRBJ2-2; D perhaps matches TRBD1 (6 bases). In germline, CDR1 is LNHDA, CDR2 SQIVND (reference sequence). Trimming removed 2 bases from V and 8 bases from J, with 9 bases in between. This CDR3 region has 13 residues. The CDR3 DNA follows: TGTGCCAGTAGTATAAGGGGGTCTGGGGAGCTGTTTTTT. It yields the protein CASSIRGSGELFF.

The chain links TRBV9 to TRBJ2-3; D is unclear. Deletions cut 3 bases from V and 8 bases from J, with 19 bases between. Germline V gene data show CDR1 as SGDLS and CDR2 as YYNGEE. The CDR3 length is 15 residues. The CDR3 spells CASSAKPHSSGTQYF. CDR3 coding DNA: TGTGCCAGCAGCGCAAAACCCCACAGTAGTGGTACGCAGTATTTT.

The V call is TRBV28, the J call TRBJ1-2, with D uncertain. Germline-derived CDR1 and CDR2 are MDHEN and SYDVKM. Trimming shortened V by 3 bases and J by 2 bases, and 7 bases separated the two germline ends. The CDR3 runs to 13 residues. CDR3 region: CASSLGGNYGYTF. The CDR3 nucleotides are TGTGCCAGCAGTTTGGGCGGGAACTATGGCTACACCTTC.

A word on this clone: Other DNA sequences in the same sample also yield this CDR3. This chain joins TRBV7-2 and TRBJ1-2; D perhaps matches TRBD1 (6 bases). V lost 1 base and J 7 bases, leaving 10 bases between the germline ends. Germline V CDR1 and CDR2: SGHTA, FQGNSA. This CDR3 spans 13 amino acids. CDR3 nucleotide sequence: TGTGCCAGCAGCTTAGACAGGGTCGGTGGCTACACCTTC. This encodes CASSLDRVGGYTF.

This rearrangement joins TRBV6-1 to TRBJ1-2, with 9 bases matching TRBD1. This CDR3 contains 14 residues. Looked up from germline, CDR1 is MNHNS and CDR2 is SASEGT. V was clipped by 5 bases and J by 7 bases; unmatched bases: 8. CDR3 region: CASSSTGGAGGYTF. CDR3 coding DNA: TGTGCCAGCAGTTCAACAGGGGGCGCGGGTGGCTACACCTTC.

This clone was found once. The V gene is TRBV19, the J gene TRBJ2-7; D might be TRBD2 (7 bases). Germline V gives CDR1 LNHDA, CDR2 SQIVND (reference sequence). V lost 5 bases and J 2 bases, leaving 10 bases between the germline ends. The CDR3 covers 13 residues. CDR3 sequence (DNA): TGTGCCAGTAGTGCGGGGGCGGCCTACGAGCAGTACTTC. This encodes CASSAGAAYEQYF.

CDR3 region: CASSVTGRVNTGELFF. For the CDR3, the DNA is TGTGCCAGCAGCGTAACTGGCAGGGTCAACACCGGGGAGCTGTTTTTT. The chain employs TRBV9 and TRBJ2-2, with D possibly being TRBD1 (5 bases). This CDR3 contains 16 residues. The V and J ends lost 1 base and 2 bases respectively, with 12 bases between them. Germline loops: CDR1 SGDLS, CDR2 YYNGEE.

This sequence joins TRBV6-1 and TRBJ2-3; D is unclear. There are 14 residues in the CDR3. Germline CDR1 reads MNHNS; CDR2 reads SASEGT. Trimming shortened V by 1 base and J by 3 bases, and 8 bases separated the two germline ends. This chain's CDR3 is CASSEGAETDTQYF. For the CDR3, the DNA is TGTGCCAGCAGTGAAGGGGCCGAGACAGATACGCAGTATTTT.

CDR3 sequence reads: CASSVDGGRYTEAFF. CDR3 in DNA: TGTGCCAGCAGCGTAGACGGCGGGAGGTACACTGAAGCTTTCTTT. The genes are TRBV9 and TRBJ1-1; D remains unclear. V lost 0 bases and J 3 bases, leaving 12 bases between the germline ends. Germline V gene data show CDR1 as SGDLS and CDR2 as YYNGEE. The CDR3 is made up of 15 amino acids. Using reference TRBV9 and TRBJ1-1 for the parts outside the CDR3, the full variable domain is DSGVTQTPKHLITATGQRVTLRCSPRSGDLSVYWYQQSLDQGLQFLIQYYNGEERAKGNILERFSAQQFPDLHSELNLSSLELGDSALYFCASSVDGGRYTEAFFGQGTRLTVV.

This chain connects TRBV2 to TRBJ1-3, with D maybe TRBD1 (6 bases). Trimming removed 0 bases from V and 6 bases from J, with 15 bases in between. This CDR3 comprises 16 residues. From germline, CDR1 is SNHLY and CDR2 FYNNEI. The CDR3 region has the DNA TGTGCCAGCAGTGAAGCGCCCGGGGGGCGAGAAAACACCATATATTTT. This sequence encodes CASSEAPGGRENTIYF.

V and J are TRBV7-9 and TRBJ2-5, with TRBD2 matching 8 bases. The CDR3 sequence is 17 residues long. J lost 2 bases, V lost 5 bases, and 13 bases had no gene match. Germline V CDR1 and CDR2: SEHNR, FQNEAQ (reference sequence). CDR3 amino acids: CASSQPVGSGNQETQYF. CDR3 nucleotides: TGTGCCAGCAGCCAACCCGTGGGTAGCGGGAATCAAGAGACCCAGTACTTC. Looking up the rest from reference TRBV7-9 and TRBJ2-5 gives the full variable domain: DTGVSQNPRHKITKRGQNVTFRCDPISEHNRLYWYRQTLGQGPEFLTYFQNEAQLEKSRLLSDRFSAERPKGSFSTLEIQRTEQGDSAMYLCASSQPVGSGNQETQYFGPGTRLLVL.